This T cell receptor beta chain was retrieved from a study of blood T cells in healthy people across ages. A J-beta primer mix and a sample-barcoded 5' primer were used in a second PCR of roughly 7 to 12 cycles. TCRdb redid the calling of the 5' RACE reads with MiXCR, one entry per CDR3 protein. The data contain approximately 1.5 million distinct CDR3 sequences, about 35% of them seen just once; the ten biggest clones take up roughly 12%. V gave up 0 bases and J gave up 7 bases; unmatched junction bases: 8. The CDR3 spans 16 residues. Germline assignment: CDR1 MNHEY and CDR2 SVGEGT. This sequence originates from a woman in her twenties or thirties in good health. Source material: blood. V and J are TRBV6-2 or TRBV6-3 and TRBJ2-4, with TRBD1 identical over 8 bases. As DNA, the CDR3 is TGTGCCAGCAGTTACTCGAGGAGGGGGGACAGGAACATTCAGTACTTC. It specifies CASSYSRRGDRNIQYF.